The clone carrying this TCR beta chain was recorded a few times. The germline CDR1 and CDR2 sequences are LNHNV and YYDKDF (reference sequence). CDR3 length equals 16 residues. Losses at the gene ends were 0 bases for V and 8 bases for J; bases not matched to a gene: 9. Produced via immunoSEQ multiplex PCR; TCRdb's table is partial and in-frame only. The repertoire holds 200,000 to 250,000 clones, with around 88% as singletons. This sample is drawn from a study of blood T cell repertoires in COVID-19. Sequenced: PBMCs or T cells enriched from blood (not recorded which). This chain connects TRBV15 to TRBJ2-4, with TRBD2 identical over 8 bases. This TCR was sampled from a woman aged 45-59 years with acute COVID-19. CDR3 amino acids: CATSRDRAGGVDIQYF. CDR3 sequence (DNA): TGTGCCACCAGCAGAGATCGGGCCGGGGGGGTGGACATTCAGTACTTC.